The 9 T cell receptor beta chains presented below share a single source sample, sequenced in a study of Ad26.COV2.S vaccination and SARS-CoV-2 variants. TCRdb's table, derived via immunoSEQ multiplex PCR, lists solely in-frame clones and lacks some. The profile covers about 280,000 clones, with around 87% appearing a single time and around 3% taken by the ten largest. Treatment described: approximately 18 received Ad26.COV2.S at low or high dose, single or two shots; 5 received placebo; per-sample allocation not given. All samples were drawn on day 63, counting from the first vaccine or placebo injection. The source was peripheral blood, collected in a trial of Ad26.COV2.S vaccine versus placebo. The receptors originated from a person aged 18-65 years who received the Ad26.COV2.S COVID-19 vaccine or a placebo.

This sequence joins TRBV30 and TRBJ1-2; D is perhaps TRBD1 (6 bases). V lost 7 bases and J 5 bases, leaving 20 bases between the germline ends. Germline V lookup: CDR1 GTSNPN, CDR2 SVGIG (reference sequence). This CDR3 is built from 14 residues. The CDR3 sequence is CAFKRDNGGYGYTF. DNA of the CDR3: TGTGCCTTCAAGAGGGACAACGGGGGGTATGGCTACACCTTC.

The chain recombines TRBV19 with TRBJ2-7, with D perhaps given as TRBD1 or TRBD2 (5 bases each). CDR3 length: 14 residues. Germline loops: CDR1 LNHDA, CDR2 SQIVND (reference sequence). Between the trimmed V and J ends, which lost 5 bases and 1 base, there was a span of 12 bases. CDR3 loop: CASSPGTESYEQYF. The CDR3 DNA follows: TGTGCCAGTAGTCCCGGGACCGAATCCTACGAGCAGTACTTC.

Comments on this clone: Other nucleotide sequences from this sample produce the same CDR3. V gene TRBV7-2 combines with J gene TRBJ2-7; TRBD1 matches 7 bases. The CDR3 runs 14 residues. The trim removed 1 base at V and 3 bases at J, leaving 3 bases unmatched. Germline V gives CDR1 SGHTA, CDR2 FQGNSA. The CDR3 region has the DNA TGTGCCAGCAGCTTAGGCAGGGGGAGCTACGAGCAGTACTTC. Translating it yields CASSLGRGSYEQYF.

The rearrangement uses TRBV13 and TRBJ2-7; 9 nucleotides line up with TRBD2. Losses at the gene ends were 5 bases for V and 3 bases for J; bases not matched to a gene: 5. The CDR3 is 14 amino acids. CDR1 is PRHDT and CDR2 is FYEKMQ in the germline V gene (reference sequence). CDR3 residues: CASSTRTSVYEQYF. In DNA, the CDR3 is TGTGCCAGCAGCACTCGGACTAGCGTCTACGAGCAGTACTTC.

V gene TRBV6-5 combines with J gene TRBJ1-1, with D hard to call. The length of the CDR3 is 13 residues. CDR1 and CDR2 from the germline V gene are MNHEY and SVGAGI. V shed 6 bases and J shed 0 bases, with 8 bases lying between them. The CDR3: CASRQDLNTEAFF. The DNA for the CDR3 is TGTGCCAGCAGGCAGGATTTGAACACTGAAGCTTTCTTT.

The CDR3 coding sequence is TGTGCCAGCAGCTTAGCTTCAATGGATACGCAGTATTTT. Amino acids: CASSLASMDTQYF. The rearrangement links TRBV7-6 to TRBJ2-3; the D is unclear. The CDR3 extends over 13 amino acids. The ends were cut back, 0 bases at V and 6 bases at J, with 7 bases in the middle. Germline CDR1 SGHVS, CDR2 FNYEAQ.

The chain is built from TRBV11-2 and TRBJ2-5; 14 bases fit TRBD2. V lost 5 bases, J lost 5 bases, and 7 bases stayed unmatched. The germline gives CDR1 SGHAT, CDR2 FQNNGV. The CDR3 extends over 16 amino acids. CDR3 coding DNA: TGTGCCAGCAGCCGCCGGACTAGCGGGGGGTTGGAGACCCAGTACTTC. This sequence encodes CASSRRTSGGLETQYF.

The chain has TRBV7-9 and TRBJ1-1; D unresolved. This CDR3 has 15 residues. Germline V lookup: CDR1 SEHNR, CDR2 FQNEAQ (reference sequence). Trimming removed 4 bases from V and 0 bases from J, with 12 bases in between. Here the CDR3 DNA reads TGTGCCAGCAGCTATGAAGGTGTGCTGAACACTGAAGCTTTCTTT. This sequence encodes CASSYEGVLNTEAFF.

V is TRBV4-3 and J is TRBJ1-1, with TRBD1 as a possible D gene (6 bases). Germline V gives CDR1 LGHNA, CDR2 YSLEER. The CDR3 loop spans 16 amino acids. V lost 3 bases, J lost 7 bases, and 21 bases lay in between. The CDR3 sequence is CASSQVFRTAHYEAFF. The CDR3, as DNA: TGCGCCAGCAGCCAGGTATTCCGGACAGCCCACTATGAAGCTTTCTTT.